This record concerns one TCR beta chain sequence. This sample was taken from a study of blood T cell repertoires in COVID-19. Study summary: T cells, B-cell-depleted T cells, or PBMCs supplied cDNA or gDNA.

Per the germline V gene, CDR1 is SGHDT and CDR2 is YYEEEE. The CDR3 runs 13 residues. V was clipped by 1 base and J by 7 bases, with 9 bases between them. Using immunoSEQ multiplex PCR, the repertoire was profiled, and TCRdb retains in-frame clones only, with some absent. This sample has some 60,000 clones, with roughly four fifths found just once. The genes are TRBV5-6 and TRBJ2-4, with a possible D match to TRBD2 (5 bases). This clonotype was sampled from an elderly woman with acute or convalescent COVID-19. Material for sequencing was peripheral blood. The CDR3 DNA sequence: TGTGCCAGCAGCTTGACCACGGGGAACATTCAGTACTTC. Translating it yields CASSLTTGNIQYF.